The rows below give T cell receptor beta chains drawn from one sample of a study of Ad26.COV2.S vaccination and SARS-CoV-2 variants. TCRdb's copy holds only in-frame clones and misses some; the assay was immunoSEQ multiplex PCR. The repertoire includes some 350,000 clones, 90% of them detected once, and roughly 6% sits in the top ten. Sample: peripheral blood, taken in a trial of Ad26.COV2.S vaccine versus placebo. The receptors stem from a person between 18 and 59 years old who received the Ad26.COV2.S COVID-19 vaccine or a placebo. Both conserved end residues are trimmed from each CDR3.

TRBJ1-1,TRBV7-8,ASSLIGGGKAF
TRBJ1-6,TRBV18,ASSPEGKGGRSPLH
TRBJ1-2,TRBV3-1/TRBV3-2,ASSQNYGYT
TRBJ2-7,TRBV5-8,ASSLSGQQY
TRBJ2-5,TRBV3-1/TRBV3-2,ASSQGTGKETQY
TRBJ2-7,TRBV6-1,ASSQGLGVFEQY
TRBJ1-5,TRBV28,ASSPVGENQPQH
TRBJ1-1,TRBV2,ASSKYGENTEAF
TRBJ1-6,TRBV25-1,ASSEYGPRPYNSPLH
TRBJ2-3,TRBV27,ASSLGTSGLTDTQY
TRBJ1-2,TRBV7-9,ASSLSGPGYSDYGYT
TRBJ1-2,TRBV5-1,ASQPNRGPSGKGYT
TRBJ2-7,TRBV11-2,ASSLEWQGNEQY
TRBJ2-1,TRBV5-4,ASSLLGEGHKNEQF
TRBJ1-4,TRBV18,ASSRITVGTATNEKLF
TRBJ1-2,TRBV7-8,ASSLGALGLGGYT
TRBJ2-2,TRBV29-1,SVVEAGELF
TRBJ2-1,TRBV4-3,ASSQQAASYNEQF
TRBJ1-4,TRBV5-1,ASSLSFRGGEKLF
TRBJ1-2,TRBV7-2,ASSLERGAVTVYGYT
TRBJ1-1,TRBV27,ASSLNMNTEAF
TRBJ2-5,TRBV6-1,ASSERVGSTKETQY
TRBJ2-1,TRBV7-9,ASSPGQDLYNEQF
TRBJ2-7,TRBV7-8,ASSLGTVSYEQY
TRBJ2-5,TRBV9,ASSGDGGGETQY
TRBJ1-2,TRBV5-1,ASSPGRKDYGYT
TRBJ2-1,TRBV30,AWSVMGTGGVEQF
TRBJ2-1,TRBV19,ASSIELAGYNEQF
TRBJ1-2,TRBV27,ASSLSHRTLNYGYT
TRBJ1-2,TRBV6-5,ASSYSGTGGANGYT
TRBJ2-4,TRBV28,ASSPRGWQGAKNIQY
TRBJ2-5,TRBV9,ASSVGGTSPYQETQY